This T cell receptor (beta chain) derives from a study of T-cell memory formation after mild COVID-19. Study-level points and caveats: Clones that contracted clustered mainly in CM and EM if CD4+ and in EMRA if CD8+. Memory from before infection featured some responding clones, which suggests cross-reactive memory joined.

This clonotype was observed a handful of times. Its target is not known. 5'RACE primed from the constant segment yielded TCR alpha and TCR beta cDNA libraries bearing sample barcodes and UMIs. MiXCR, applied by TCRdb to the 5' RACE reads, yields one record per CDR3 protein. The profile covers about 400,000 distinct CDR3 sequences, with under 20% appearing a single time and 20% to 25% taken by the ten largest. This clonotype was sampled from a man aged 18 to 35 who had mild COVID-19 (a few samples of this study predate the infection). Cell type and time point are not known. The specimen was PBMCs or a T cell subset sorted from them (not recorded which).

This CDR3 is CASSLTGLAGGEQYV. The CDR3 DNA reads TGTGCCAGCAGTTTAACGGGACTAGCGGGGGGCGAGCAGTACGTC. The chain is built from TRBV28 and TRBJ2-7; 15 nucleotides align to TRBD2. Germline CDR1 and CDR2: MDHEN and SYDVKM. V dropped 2 bases and J dropped 6; count of bases not matched to a gene: 2. This CDR3 contains 15 residues.